Listed here are 16 T cell receptor beta chains from one sample, sequenced in a study of graft-versus-host responses after intestinal transplantation. Clones were read by immunoSEQ multiplex PCR, and TCRdb kept only the in-frame ones, dropping some. Seen here are around 130,000 clones, around 90% observed once, and the top ten hold approximately 0.17%. Their target antigens are unknown. The sample was unstimulated CD4+ T cells sorted from spleen or lymph node cells, taken before intestinal transplant. Source of these receptors: a human donor who received an intestinal transplant.

This chain links TRBV18 with TRBJ2-7, with 7 bases that match TRBD1. The trim removed 5 bases at V and 3 bases at J, leaving 10 bases unmatched. The CDR3 sequence is 15 residues long. From germline, CDR1 is KGHSH and CDR2 LQKENI. CDR3 sequence reads: CASSEQGRSFYEQYF. In nucleotides, the CDR3 is TGTGCCAGCTCAGAACAGGGGCGCTCCTTCTACGAGCAGTACTTC. Drawing the rest from reference TRBV18 and TRBJ2-7, the complete variable domain is NAGVMQNPRHLVRRRGQEARLRCSPMKGHSHVYWYRQLPEEGLKFMVYLQKENIIDESGMPKERFSAEFPKEGPSILRIQQVVRGDSAAYFCASSEQGRSFYEQYFGPGTRLTVT.

The CDR3 spells CASSPRDRGTYGYTF. CDR3 sequence (DNA): TGTGCCAGCAGCCCCCGGGACAGGGGTACCTATGGCTACACCTTC. The rearrangement links TRBV11-2 to TRBJ1-2, with TRBD1 matching 10 bases. Germline V gene sequence: CDR1 SGHAT, CDR2 FQNNGV. V was pared by 5 bases and J by 4 bases, with 7 bases of the junction left unmatched. CDR3 length equals 15 residues.

J is TRBJ1-2 and V is TRBV5-3, with TRBD1 matching 8 bases. TRBV5-3 qualifies as an ORF whose function is uncertain. With 3 bases clipped from V and 1 base from J, the junction kept 11 bases outside the gene matches. The CDR3 has 17 residues. Here the CDR3 DNA reads TGTGCCAGAAGCTACTTCAGGGGGCGCTGGGATAACTATGGCTACACCTTC. Encoded protein: CARSYFRGRWDNYGYTF.

This rearrangement joins TRBV19 to TRBJ1-3; 7 bases are shared with TRBD1. Germline V gene sequence: CDR1 LNHDA, CDR2 SQIVND (reference sequence). Trimming cost V 6 bases and J 2 bases; bases outside gene matches: 4. This CDR3 spans 14 amino acids. In DNA form, the CDR3 reads TGTGCCAGTAGCCGACAGGGAACTGGAAACACCATATATTTT. This codes for CASSRQGTGNTIYF.

The J gene is TRBJ2-7, the V gene TRBV6-6, with D perhaps matching TRBD1 (5 bases). Trimming removed 0 bases from V and 1 base from J, with 7 bases in between. This CDR3 comprises 14 residues. Looked up from germline, CDR1 is MNHNY and CDR2 is SVGAGI (reference sequence). The CDR3 DNA sequence: TGTGCCAGCAGTTACTCGGACATATCCTACGAGCAGTACTTC. It is translated as CASSYSDISYEQYF.

This chain links TRBV7-2 with TRBJ2-3; 9 bases are a match to TRBD2. The length of the CDR3 is 16 residues. The germline V gene encodes CDR1 SGHTA and CDR2 FQGNSA. The J segment lost 0 bases and the V segment lost 5 bases, leaving 6 bases of the junction unmatched. DNA of the CDR3: TGTGCCAGCAGCCTCCGACTAGCGGCTAGCACAGATACGCAGTATTTT. Translation gives CASSLRLAASTDTQYF.

The chain has TRBV11-3 and TRBJ2-1; D may be TRBD1 or TRBD2 (5 bases each). This CDR3 is built from 16 residues. Per the germline V gene, CDR1 is SGHNT and CDR2 is YENEEA. V was trimmed by 5 bases and J by 10 bases, leaving 24 bases between them. The CDR3 nucleotides read TGTGCCAGCAGCAAGGAGGCCGGGACGCTGGGATGGGAGCAGTTCTTC. It encodes CASSKEAGTLGWEQFF.

This clone was detected only once. The J gene is TRBJ1-3, the V gene TRBV7-9; D remains ambiguous. The length of the CDR3 is 13 residues. The germline gives CDR1 SEHNR, CDR2 FQNEAQ (reference sequence). V was trimmed by 5 bases and J by 0 bases, leaving 5 bases between them. The CDR3 here is CASSPPSGNTIYF. CDR3 in DNA: TGTGCCAGCAGCCCGCCCTCTGGAAACACCATATATTTT.

The V and J genes are TRBV7-9 and TRBJ2-3, with D perhaps TRBD1 or TRBD2 (7 bases each). Germline V gene sequence: CDR1 SEHNR, CDR2 FQNEAQ (reference sequence). The CDR3 extends over 13 amino acids. V was cut by 4 bases and J by 5 bases, with 10 bases left in between. The CDR3 DNA sequence: TGTGCCAGCAGCTCAGGGGGGGTAGATACGCAGTATTTT. Translating gives CASSSGGVDTQYF.

V is TRBV10-3 and J is TRBJ2-3; 7 nucleotides align to TRBD1. Germline CDR1 reads ENHRY; CDR2 reads SYGVKD. The CDR3 totals 14 residues. V dropped 8 bases and J dropped 2; count of bases not matched to a gene: 7. The CDR3 DNA is TGTGCCATCGGGGGACAGAGAAACACAGATACGCAGTATTTT. The encoded protein is CAIGGQRNTDTQYF.

This chain links TRBV5-4 with TRBJ2-1, with 7 bases that match TRBD2. CDR1 and CDR2 (germline): SGHNT, YYREEE (reference sequence). V lost 4 bases and J lost 4; bases outside the gene matches: 8. CDR3 size: 15 residues. The CDR3 is CASSVGRGSYNEQFF. The CDR3 DNA reads TGTGCCAGCAGCGTCGGGCGGGGGTCGTACAATGAGCAGTTCTTC.

CDR3 residues: CASSERGTDTQYF. Here the CDR3 DNA reads TGTGCCAGCAGTGAACGGGGCACAGATACGCAGTATTTT. The chain uses TRBV6-1 and TRBJ2-3; D gene ambiguous. Germline-derived CDR1 and CDR2 are MNHNS and SASEGT. The CDR3 loop spans 13 amino acids. Between the trimmed V and J ends, which lost 2 bases and 1 base, there was a span of 4 bases.

The chain combines TRBV5-1 with TRBJ2-7; D not certain. Looked up from germline, CDR1 is SGHRS and CDR2 is YFSETQ. Deletions cut 0 bases from V and 4 bases from J, with 11 bases between. The CDR3 runs to 14 residues. The CDR3 spells CASSLADGLYEQYF. For the CDR3, the DNA is TGCGCCAGCAGCTTGGCCGATGGATTATACGAGCAGTACTTC.

This sequence joins TRBV5-4 and TRBJ2-5; 15 bases fit TRBD2. The CDR3 totals 15 residues. CDR1 is SGHNT and CDR2 is YYREEE in the germline V gene (reference sequence). J lost 5 bases, V lost 4 bases, and 3 bases had no gene match. CDR3 nucleotide sequence: TGTGCCAGCAGCCCTGGACTAGCGGGGGGGGAGACCCAGTACTTC. Its translation is CASSPGLAGGETQYF. Full variable domain (missing parts from reference TRBV5-4 and TRBJ2-5): ETGVTQSPTHLIKTRGQQVTLRCSSQSGHNTVSWYQQALGQGPQFIFQYYREEENGRGNFPPRFSGLQFPNYSSELNVNALELDDSALYLCASSPGLAGGETQYFGPGTRLLVL.

The rearrangement joins TRBV5-1 to TRBJ1-1; TRBD1 matches 10 bases. This CDR3 has 15 residues. Germline CDR1 is SGHRS and CDR2 is YFSETQ. V lost 4 bases, J lost 5 bases, and 8 bases stayed unmatched. CDR3 protein: CASSTGTGVRTEAFF. DNA for the CDR3: TGCGCCAGCAGCACCGGGACAGGGGTGCGTACTGAAGCTTTCTTT. Using reference TRBV5-1 and TRBJ1-1 for the parts outside the CDR3, the full variable domain is KAGVTQTPRYLIKTRGQQVTLSCSPISGHRSVSWYQQTPGQGLQFLFEYFSETQRNKGNFPGRFSGRQFSNSRSEMNVSTLELGDSALYLCASSTGTGVRTEAFFGQGTRLTVV.

The genes are TRBV5-1 and TRBJ2-7; 10 bases are a match to TRBD1. With 3 bases clipped from V and 6 bases from J, the junction kept 6 bases outside the gene matches. Per germline, CDR1 SGHRS and CDR2 YFSETQ. The CDR3 sequence is 14 residues long. The chain's CDR3 is CASSSGQGSAEQYF. The CDR3 region has the DNA TGCGCCAGCAGCTCGGGACAGGGGTCTGCCGAGCAGTACTTC. The whole variable domain, filled in from reference TRBV5-1 and TRBJ2-7, reads KAGVTQTPRYLIKTRGQQVTLSCSPISGHRSVSWYQQTPGQGLQFLFEYFSETQRNKGNFPGRFSGRQFSNSRSEMNVSTLELGDSALYLCASSSGQGSAEQYFGPGTRLTVT.